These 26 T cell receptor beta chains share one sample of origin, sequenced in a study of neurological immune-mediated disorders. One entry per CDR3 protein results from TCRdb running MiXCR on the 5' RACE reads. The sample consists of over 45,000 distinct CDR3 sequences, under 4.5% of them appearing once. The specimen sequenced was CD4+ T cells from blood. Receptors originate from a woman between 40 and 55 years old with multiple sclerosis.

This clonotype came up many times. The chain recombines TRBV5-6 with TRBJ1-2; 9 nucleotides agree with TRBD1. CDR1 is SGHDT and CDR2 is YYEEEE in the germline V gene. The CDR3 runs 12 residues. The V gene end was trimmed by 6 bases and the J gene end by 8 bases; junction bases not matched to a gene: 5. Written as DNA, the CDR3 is TGTGCCAGCACCGGGACAGGGATAGGCTACACCTTC. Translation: CASTGTGIGYTF.

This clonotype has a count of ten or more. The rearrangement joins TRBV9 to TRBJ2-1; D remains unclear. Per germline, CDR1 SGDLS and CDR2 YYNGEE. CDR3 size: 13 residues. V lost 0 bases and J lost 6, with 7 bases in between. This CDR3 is CASSVAIANEQFF. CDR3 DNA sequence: TGTGCCAGCAGCGTAGCTATCGCCAATGAGCAGTTCTTC. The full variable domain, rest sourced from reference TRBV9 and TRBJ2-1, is DSGVTQTPKHLITATGQRVTLRCSPRSGDLSVYWYQQSLDQGLQFLIQYYNGEERAKGNILERFSAQQFPDLHSELNLSSLELGDSALYFCASSVAIANEQFFGPGTRLTVL.

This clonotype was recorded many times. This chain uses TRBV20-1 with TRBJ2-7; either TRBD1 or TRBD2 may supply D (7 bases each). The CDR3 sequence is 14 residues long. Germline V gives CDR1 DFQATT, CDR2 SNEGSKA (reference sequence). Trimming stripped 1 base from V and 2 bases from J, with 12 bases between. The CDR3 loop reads CSARGAGGAYEQYF. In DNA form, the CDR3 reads TGCAGTGCTAGAGGGGCAGGGGGGGCCTACGAGCAGTACTTC.

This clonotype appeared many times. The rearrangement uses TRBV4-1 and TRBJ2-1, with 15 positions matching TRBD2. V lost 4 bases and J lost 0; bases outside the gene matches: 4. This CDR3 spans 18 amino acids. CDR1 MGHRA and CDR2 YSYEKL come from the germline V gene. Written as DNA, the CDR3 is TGCGCCAGCAGCCGGACTAGCGGGGGGGCGGACTCCTACAATGAGCAGTTCTTC. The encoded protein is CASSRTSGGADSYNEQFF.

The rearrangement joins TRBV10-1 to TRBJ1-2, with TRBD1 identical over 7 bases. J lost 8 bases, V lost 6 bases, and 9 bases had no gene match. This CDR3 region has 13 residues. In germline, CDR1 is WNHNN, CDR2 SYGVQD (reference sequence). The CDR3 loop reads CASSGDRDMGYTF. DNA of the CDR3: TGCGCCAGCAGCGGCGACAGGGACATGGGCTACACCTTC.

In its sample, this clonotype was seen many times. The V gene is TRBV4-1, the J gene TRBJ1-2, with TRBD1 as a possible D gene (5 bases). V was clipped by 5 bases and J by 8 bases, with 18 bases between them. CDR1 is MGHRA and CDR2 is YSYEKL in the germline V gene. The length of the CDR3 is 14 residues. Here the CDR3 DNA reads TGCGCCAGCAGCGCCCGAGGGACGCTAGGAGGCTACACCTTC. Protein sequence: CASSARGTLGGYTF.

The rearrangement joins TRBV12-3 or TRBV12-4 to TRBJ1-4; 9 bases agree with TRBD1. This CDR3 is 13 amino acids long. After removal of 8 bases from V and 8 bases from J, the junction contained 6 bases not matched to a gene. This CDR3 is CASRWTGAEKLFF. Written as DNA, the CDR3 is TGTGCCAGCCGATGGACAGGGGCCGAAAAACTGTTTTTT.

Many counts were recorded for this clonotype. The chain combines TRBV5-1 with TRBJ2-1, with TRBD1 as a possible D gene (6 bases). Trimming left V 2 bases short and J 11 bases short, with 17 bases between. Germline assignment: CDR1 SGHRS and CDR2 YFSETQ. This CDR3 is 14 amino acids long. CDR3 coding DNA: TGCGCCAGCAGCTTAGACAGGCCTGTAGATAAGCAGTTCTTC. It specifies CASSLDRPVDKQFF.

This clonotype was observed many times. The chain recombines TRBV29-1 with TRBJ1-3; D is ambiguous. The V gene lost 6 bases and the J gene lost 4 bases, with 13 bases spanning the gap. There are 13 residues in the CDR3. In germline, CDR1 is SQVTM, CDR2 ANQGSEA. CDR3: CSVTTFGGNTIYF. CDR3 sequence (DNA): TGCAGCGTCACCACCTTTGGCGGAAACACCATATATTTT.

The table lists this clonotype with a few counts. CDR3 in DNA: TGTGCCACCAGTGATTACGGACAGGGGACCTACGAGCAGTACTTC. This gives the protein CATSDYGQGTYEQYF. The chain joins TRBV24-1 to TRBJ2-7, with TRBD1 matching over 9 bases. CDR1 KGHDR and CDR2 SFDVKD come from the germline V gene. Trimming removed 2 bases from V and 2 bases from J; junction bases left unmatched: 3. The CDR3 contains 15 residues.

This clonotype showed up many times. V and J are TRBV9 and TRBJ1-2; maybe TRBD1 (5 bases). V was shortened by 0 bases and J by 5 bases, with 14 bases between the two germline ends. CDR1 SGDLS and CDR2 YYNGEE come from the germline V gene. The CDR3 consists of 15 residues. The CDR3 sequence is CASSVGGGTPYGYTF. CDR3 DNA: TGTGCCAGCAGCGTAGGAGGAGGGACCCCTTATGGCTACACCTTC.

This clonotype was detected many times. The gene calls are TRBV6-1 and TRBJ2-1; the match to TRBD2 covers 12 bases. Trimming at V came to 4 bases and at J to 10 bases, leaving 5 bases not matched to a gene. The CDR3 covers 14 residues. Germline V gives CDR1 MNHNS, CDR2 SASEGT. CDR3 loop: CASSVGLAGTEQFF. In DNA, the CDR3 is TGTGCCAGCAGTGTAGGACTAGCGGGGACGGAGCAGTTCTTC.

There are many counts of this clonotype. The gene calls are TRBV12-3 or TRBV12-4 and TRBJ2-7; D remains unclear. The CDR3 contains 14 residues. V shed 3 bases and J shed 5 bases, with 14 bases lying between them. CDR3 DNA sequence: TGTGCCAGCAGTTTTGGCGGTCCCCGCAACGAGCAGTACTTC. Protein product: CASSFGGPRNEQYF.

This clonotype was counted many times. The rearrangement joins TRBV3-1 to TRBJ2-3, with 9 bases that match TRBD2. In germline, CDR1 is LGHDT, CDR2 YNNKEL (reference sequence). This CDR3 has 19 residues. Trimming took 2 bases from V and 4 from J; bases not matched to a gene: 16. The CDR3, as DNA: TGTGCCAGCAGCCAATTTCTGCCGGGGGCTAGCGGGGTCGCAGATACGCAGTATTTT. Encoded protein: CASSQFLPGASGVADTQYF.

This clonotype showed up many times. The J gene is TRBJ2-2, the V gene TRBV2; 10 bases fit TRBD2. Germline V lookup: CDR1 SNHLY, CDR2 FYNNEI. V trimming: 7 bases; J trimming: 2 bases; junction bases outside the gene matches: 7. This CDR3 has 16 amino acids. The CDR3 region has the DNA TGTGCCAGCATCAAGCGGGGGGGCCGTAACACCGGGGAGCTGTTTTTT. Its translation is CASIKRGGRNTGELFF.

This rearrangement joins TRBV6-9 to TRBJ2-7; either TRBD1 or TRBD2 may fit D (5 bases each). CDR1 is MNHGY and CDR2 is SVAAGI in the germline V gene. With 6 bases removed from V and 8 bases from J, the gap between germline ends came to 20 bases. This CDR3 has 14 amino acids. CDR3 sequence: CASRPLGVRCKQYF. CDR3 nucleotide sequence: TGTGCCAGCAGGCCACTGGGGGTGCGTTGTAAGCAGTACTTC.

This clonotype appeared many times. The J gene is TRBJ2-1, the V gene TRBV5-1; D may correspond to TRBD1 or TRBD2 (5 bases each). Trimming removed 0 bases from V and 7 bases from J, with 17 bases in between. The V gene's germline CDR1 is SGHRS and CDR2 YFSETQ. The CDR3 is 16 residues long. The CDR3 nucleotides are TGCGCCAGCAGCTTGGGAGGGGCAGGAGTACCTAATGAGCAGTTCTTC. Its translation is CASSLGGAGVPNEQFF.

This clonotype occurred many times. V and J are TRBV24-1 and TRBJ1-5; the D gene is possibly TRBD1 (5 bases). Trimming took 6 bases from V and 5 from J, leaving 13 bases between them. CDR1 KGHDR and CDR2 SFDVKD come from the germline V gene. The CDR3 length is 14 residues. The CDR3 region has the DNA TGTGCCACCAGTCCCCCAGGGCAGTATCAGCCCCAGCATTTT. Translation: CATSPPGQYQPQHF.

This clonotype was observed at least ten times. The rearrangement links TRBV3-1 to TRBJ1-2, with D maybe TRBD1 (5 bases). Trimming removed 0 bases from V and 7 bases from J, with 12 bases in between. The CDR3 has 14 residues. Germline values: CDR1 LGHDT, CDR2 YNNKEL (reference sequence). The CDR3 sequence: CASSQDDWGFGYTF. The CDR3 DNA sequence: TGTGCCAGCAGCCAAGATGACTGGGGCTTTGGCTACACCTTC.

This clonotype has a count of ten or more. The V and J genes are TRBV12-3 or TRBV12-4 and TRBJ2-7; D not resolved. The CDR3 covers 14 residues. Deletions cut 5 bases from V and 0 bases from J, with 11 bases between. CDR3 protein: CASSPRTISYEQYF. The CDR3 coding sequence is TGTGCCAGCAGTCCTAGGACCATCTCCTACGAGCAGTACTTC.

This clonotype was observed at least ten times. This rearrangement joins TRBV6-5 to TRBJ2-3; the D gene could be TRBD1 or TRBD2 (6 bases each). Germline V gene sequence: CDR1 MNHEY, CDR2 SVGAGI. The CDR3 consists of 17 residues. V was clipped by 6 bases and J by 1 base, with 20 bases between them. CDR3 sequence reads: CASSPRGPSVGTDTQYF. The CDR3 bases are TGTGCCAGCAGCCCCCGGGGGCCTAGTGTAGGCACAGATACGCAGTATTTT.

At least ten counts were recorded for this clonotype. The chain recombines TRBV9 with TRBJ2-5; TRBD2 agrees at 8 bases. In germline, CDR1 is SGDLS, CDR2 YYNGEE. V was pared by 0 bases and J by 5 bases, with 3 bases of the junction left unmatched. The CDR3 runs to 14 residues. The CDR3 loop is CASSVAGGPETQYF. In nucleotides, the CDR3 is TGTGCCAGCAGCGTAGCGGGGGGGCCGGAGACCCAGTACTTC.

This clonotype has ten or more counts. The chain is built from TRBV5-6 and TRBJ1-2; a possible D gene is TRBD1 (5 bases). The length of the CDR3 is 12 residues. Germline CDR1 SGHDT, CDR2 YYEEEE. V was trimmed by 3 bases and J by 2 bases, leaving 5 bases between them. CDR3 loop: CASSSGNYGYTF. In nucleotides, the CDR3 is TGTGCCAGCAGCTCAGGGAACTATGGCTACACCTTC.

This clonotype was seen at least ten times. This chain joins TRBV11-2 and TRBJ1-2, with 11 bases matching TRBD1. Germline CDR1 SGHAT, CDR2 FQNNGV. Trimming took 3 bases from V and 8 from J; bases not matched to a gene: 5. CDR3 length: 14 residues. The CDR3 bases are TGTGCCAGCAGCTTCGGACAGGGGGCGCTCGGCTACACCTTC. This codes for CASSFGQGALGYTF. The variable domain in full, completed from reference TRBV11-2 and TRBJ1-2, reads EAGVAQSPRYKIIEKRQSVAFWCNPISGHATLYWYQQILGQGPKLLIQFQNNGVVDDSQLPKDRFSAERLKGVDSTLKIQPAKLEDSAVYLCASSFGQGALGYTFGSGTRLTVV.

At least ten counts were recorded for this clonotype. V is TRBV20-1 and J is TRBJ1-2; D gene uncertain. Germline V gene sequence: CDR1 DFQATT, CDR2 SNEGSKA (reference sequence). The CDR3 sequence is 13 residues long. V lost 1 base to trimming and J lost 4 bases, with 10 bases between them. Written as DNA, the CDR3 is TGCAGTGCTAGAGCCCCGTGGGTCTATGGCTACACCTTC. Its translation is CSARAPWVYGYTF.

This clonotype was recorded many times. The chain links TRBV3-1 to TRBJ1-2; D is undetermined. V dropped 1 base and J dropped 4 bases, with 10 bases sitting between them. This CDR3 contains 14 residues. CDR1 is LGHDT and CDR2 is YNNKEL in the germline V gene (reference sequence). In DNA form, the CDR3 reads TGTGCCAGCAGCCAAGGTGGGCTAGGCTATGGCTACACCTTC. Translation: CASSQGGLGYGYTF.